These T cell receptor beta chains were read from a single sample in a study of chemoradiotherapy in HPV16-positive cancers. The protocol was immunoSEQ multiplex PCR, while the TCRdb copy is restricted to in-frame clones and leaves out a portion. The data hold fewer than 20,000 clones, with nearly 70% observed a single time. The input for sequencing was tumor tissue, taken from a patient who underwent chemoradiotherapy. All receptors come from a human donor with HPV-associated anogenital cancer. Both conserved end residues are part of each CDR3. D genes are given only for firm matches. Clone sizes are given selectively: once, few, many, or a class where the clone is expanded.

abundance: once
j_gene: TRBJ1-1
d_gene: .
v_gene: TRBV5-6
CDR3aa: CASSRRVTEAFF
CDR3nt: TGTGCCAGCAGCCGCCGGGTCACTGAAGCTTTCTTT

abundance: few
j_gene: TRBJ2-5
d_gene: .
v_gene: TRBV7-9
CDR3aa: CASSLIGVATETQYF
CDR3nt: TGTGCCAGCAGCTTAATTGGGGTAGCGACAGAGACCCAGTACTTC

abundance: .
j_gene: TRBJ1-1
d_gene: TRBD1
v_gene: TRBV7-2
CDR3aa: CASSDPGGEGSTEAFF
CDR3nt: TGTGCCAGCAGCGACCCAGGGGGCGAGGGGAGCACTGAAGCTTTCTTT

abundance: .
j_gene: TRBJ1-1
d_gene: .
v_gene: TRBV7-6
CDR3aa: CASSLTGFVTEAFF
CDR3nt: TGTGCCAGCAGCTTAACGGGGTTTGTTACTGAAGCTTTCTTT

abundance: .
j_gene: TRBJ2-7
d_gene: .
v_gene: TRBV6-6
CDR3aa: CASRIQGYEQYF
CDR3nt: TGTGCCAGCAGAATACAGGGCTACGAGCAGTACTTC

abundance: .
j_gene: TRBJ2-1
d_gene: TRBD2
v_gene: TRBV5-1
CDR3aa: CASSLLGLAAGGDEQFF
CDR3nt: TGCGCCAGCAGCCTTTTGGGACTAGCGGCGGGAGGGGATGAGCAGTTCTTC

abundance: .
j_gene: TRBJ2-1
d_gene: TRBD1
v_gene: TRBV2
CDR3aa: CASTQDRGRNEQFF
CDR3nt: TGTGCCAGCACCCAGGACAGGGGGCGAAATGAGCAGTTCTTC

abundance: .
j_gene: TRBJ1-1
d_gene: .
v_gene: TRBV5-5
CDR3aa: CASSLVGRSNEAFF
CDR3nt: TGTGCCAGCAGCTTGGTGGGTCGGTCGAATGAAGCTTTCTTT

abundance: few
j_gene: TRBJ2-7
d_gene: .
v_gene: TRBV11-2
CDR3aa: CASSLYRDSTYEQYF
CDR3nt: TGTGCCAGCAGCTTATATAGAGACTCAACCTACGAGCAGTACTTC

abundance: .
j_gene: TRBJ1-6
d_gene: .
v_gene: TRBV7-9
CDR3aa: CASSLSESSNSPLHF
CDR3nt: TGTGCCAGCAGCCTTTCAGAGTCCTCAAACTCACCCCTCCACTTT

abundance: .
j_gene: TRBJ1-2
d_gene: .
v_gene: TRBV29-1
CDR3aa: CSVDSPGLGYTF
CDR3nt: TGCAGCGTTGATAGCCCGGGCCTTGGCTACACCTTC

abundance: .
j_gene: TRBJ2-1
d_gene: TRBD2
v_gene: TRBV6-1
CDR3aa: CATFSGTSLGNEQFF
CDR3nt: TGTGCCACCTTTTCCGGGACTAGCTTGGGCAATGAGCAGTTCTTC

abundance: .
j_gene: TRBJ1-1
d_gene: .
v_gene: TRBV6-6
CDR3aa: CASSQTGRDTEAFF
CDR3nt: TGTGCCAGCAGTCAGACAGGTAGGGACACTGAAGCTTTCTTT

abundance: .
j_gene: TRBJ1-4
d_gene: .
v_gene: TRBV2
CDR3aa: CASSDRDEKLFF
CDR3nt: TGTGCCAGCAGTGACAGGGATGAAAAACTGTTTTTT

abundance: .
j_gene: TRBJ2-2
d_gene: TRBD2
v_gene: TRBV7-8
CDR3aa: CASSPLPGGPAGELFF
CDR3nt: TGTGCCAGCAGCCCCCTCCCGGGAGGGCCCGCCGGGGAGCTGTTTTTT

abundance: .
j_gene: TRBJ2-2
d_gene: TRBD2
v_gene: TRBV30
CDR3aa: CAWSGTGGGRELFF
CDR3nt: TGTGCCTGGAGTGGGACCGGGGGGGGCCGGGAGCTGTTTTTT

abundance: few
j_gene: TRBJ1-2
d_gene: TRBD1
v_gene: TRBV6-5
CDR3aa: CASSRQGMDGYTF
CDR3nt: TGTGCCAGCAGTCGACAGGGGATGGATGGCTACACCTTC

abundance: .
j_gene: TRBJ2-7
d_gene: .
v_gene: TRBV6-5
CDR3aa: CASSYSRGGSEQYF
CDR3nt: TGTGCCAGCAGTTACTCGAGAGGGGGGAGCGAGCAGTACTTC

abundance: .
j_gene: TRBJ2-3
d_gene: .
v_gene: TRBV6-5
CDR3aa: CASSYRDTQYF
CDR3nt: TGTGCCAGCAGCTACAGGGATACGCAGTATTTT

abundance: .
j_gene: TRBJ2-5
d_gene: .
v_gene: TRBV2
CDR3aa: CASSEVGGLGETQYF
CDR3nt: TGTGCCAGCAGTGAGGTGGGGGGGCTAGGAGAGACCCAGTACTTC

abundance: .
j_gene: TRBJ2-7
d_gene: TRBD1
v_gene: TRBV7-2
CDR3aa: CASSSRDRGHEQYF
CDR3nt: TGTGCCAGCAGCTCTCGGGACAGGGGACACGAGCAGTACTTC

abundance: .
j_gene: TRBJ2-3
d_gene: .
v_gene: TRBV29-1
CDR3aa: CSVDAGALGPDTQYF
CDR3nt: TGCAGCGTTGATGCGGGGGCCTTAGGTCCAGATACGCAGTATTTT

abundance: .
j_gene: TRBJ1-5
d_gene: .
v_gene: TRBV5-4
CDR3aa: CASSLDINQPQHF
CDR3nt: TGTGCCAGCAGCTTGGATATCAATCAGCCCCAGCATTTT

abundance: .
j_gene: TRBJ1-6
d_gene: .
v_gene: TRBV7-2
CDR3aa: CASSLGPYSPLHF
CDR3nt: TGTGCCAGCAGCTTGGGGCCCTATTCACCCCTCCACTTT

abundance: .
j_gene: TRBJ2-3
d_gene: .
v_gene: TRBV2
CDR3aa: CASSEYRRGGEDTQYF
CDR3nt: TGTGCCAGCAGTGAATATAGGAGGGGGGGCGAAGATACGCAGTATTTT

abundance: medium-sized
j_gene: TRBJ1-1
d_gene: TRBD1
v_gene: TRBV7-2
CDR3aa: CASSPQGIGTEAFF
CDR3nt: TGTGCCAGCAGCCCACAGGGGATTGGCACTGAAGCTTTCTTT

abundance: .
j_gene: TRBJ2-6
d_gene: .
v_gene: TRBV28
CDR3aa: CASSLAAGPSSGANVLTF
CDR3nt: TGTGCCAGCAGTTTAGCAGCTGGTCCCTCCTCTGGGGCCAACGTCCTGACTTTC

abundance: .
j_gene: TRBJ1-1
d_gene: .
v_gene: TRBV5-4
CDR3aa: CASSSGGRGTNTEAFF
CDR3nt: TGTGCCAGCAGCTCTGGGGGGCGGGGAACGAACACTGAAGCTTTCTTT

abundance: few
j_gene: TRBJ1-6
d_gene: .
v_gene: TRBV5-6
CDR3aa: CASSWYRAGNSPLHF
CDR3nt: TGTGCCAGCAGCTGGTACAGGGCGGGCAATTCACCCCTCCACTTT

abundance: .
j_gene: TRBJ2-3
d_gene: TRBD2
v_gene: TRBV6-5
CDR3aa: CASGVEGTSADTQYF
CDR3nt: TGTGCCAGCGGAGTTGAGGGGACTAGCGCAGATACGCAGTATTTT

abundance: .
j_gene: TRBJ2-1
d_gene: .
v_gene: TRBV21-1
CDR3aa: CASSINGGQSYNEQFF
CDR3nt: TGTGCCAGCAGCATTAACGGGGGACAGTCCTACAATGAGCAGTTCTTC

abundance: .
j_gene: TRBJ1-5
d_gene: TRBD1
v_gene: TRBV2
CDR3aa: CASSEWRQGASQPQHF
CDR3nt: TGTGCCAGCAGTGAATGGAGGCAGGGGGCAAGTCAGCCCCAGCATTTT

abundance: .
j_gene: TRBJ2-6
d_gene: .
v_gene: TRBV7-9
CDR3aa: CASSQDGGRSGANVLTF
CDR3nt: TGTGCCAGCAGCCAAGATGGTGGCCGCTCTGGGGCCAACGTCCTGACTTTC

abundance: .
j_gene: TRBJ1-2
d_gene: .
v_gene: TRBV7-9
CDR3aa: CASSLAGFNYGYTF
CDR3nt: TGTGCCAGCAGCTTGGCAGGGTTTAACTATGGCTACACCTTC

abundance: .
j_gene: TRBJ2-5
d_gene: .
v_gene: TRBV6-6
CDR3aa: CASRDTYQETQYF
CDR3nt: TGTGCCAGCAGGGACACCTACCAAGAGACCCAGTACTTC

abundance: few
j_gene: TRBJ2-7
d_gene: .
v_gene: TRBV6-5
CDR3aa: CASSSGVQGVHEQYF
CDR3nt: TGTGCCAGCAGTTCCGGGGTACAGGGAGTCCACGAGCAGTACTTC

abundance: few
j_gene: TRBJ2-7
d_gene: .
v_gene: TRBV5-8
CDR3aa: CASSLGDGTYEQYF
CDR3nt: TGTGCCAGCAGCCTGGGGGACGGTACCTACGAGCAGTACTTC

abundance: once
j_gene: TRBJ1-1
d_gene: .
v_gene: TRBV5-5
CDR3aa: CASSLGWGKYTEAFF
CDR3nt: TGTGCCAGCAGCTTGGGCTGGGGGAAGTACACTGAAGCTTTCTTT

abundance: .
j_gene: TRBJ2-3
d_gene: .
v_gene: TRBV30
CDR3aa: CAWSPGLYTDTQYF
CDR3nt: TGTGCCTGGAGTCCAGGACTCTACACAGATACGCAGTATTTT

abundance: .
j_gene: TRBJ2-2
d_gene: TRBD2
v_gene: TRBV9
CDR3aa: CASSVDVAGHLGELFF
CDR3nt: TGTGCCAGCAGCGTAGATGTAGCGGGTCACCTCGGGGAGCTGTTTTTT